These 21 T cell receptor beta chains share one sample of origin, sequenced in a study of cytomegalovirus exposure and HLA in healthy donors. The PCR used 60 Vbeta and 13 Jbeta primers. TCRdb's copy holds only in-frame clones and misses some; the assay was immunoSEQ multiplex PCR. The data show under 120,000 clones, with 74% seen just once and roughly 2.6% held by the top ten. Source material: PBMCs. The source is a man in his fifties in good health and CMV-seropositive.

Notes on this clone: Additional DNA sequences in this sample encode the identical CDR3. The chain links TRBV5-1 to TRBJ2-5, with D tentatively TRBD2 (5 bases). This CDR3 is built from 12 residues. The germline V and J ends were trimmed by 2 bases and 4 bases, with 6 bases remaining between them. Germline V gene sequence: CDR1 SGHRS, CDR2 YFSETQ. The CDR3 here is CASSFRGETQYF. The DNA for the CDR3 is TGCGCCAGCAGCTTTCGGGGAGAGACCCAGTACTTC.

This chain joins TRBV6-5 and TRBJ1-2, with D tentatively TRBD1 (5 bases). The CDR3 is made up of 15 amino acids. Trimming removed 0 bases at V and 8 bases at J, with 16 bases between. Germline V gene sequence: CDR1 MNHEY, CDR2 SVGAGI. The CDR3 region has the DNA TGTGCCAGCAGTTACTCGAGGGGAGGGAAGGGCGGCTACACCTTC. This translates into CASSYSRGGKGGYTF.

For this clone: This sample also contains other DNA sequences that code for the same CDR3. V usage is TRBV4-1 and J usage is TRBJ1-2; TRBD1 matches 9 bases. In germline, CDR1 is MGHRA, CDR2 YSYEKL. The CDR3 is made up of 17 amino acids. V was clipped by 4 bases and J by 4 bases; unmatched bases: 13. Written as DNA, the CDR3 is TGCGCCAGCAGCCTGGCGGGGGAACAGGGGGCTGGCTATGGCTACACCTTC. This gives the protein CASSLAGEQGAGYGYTF.

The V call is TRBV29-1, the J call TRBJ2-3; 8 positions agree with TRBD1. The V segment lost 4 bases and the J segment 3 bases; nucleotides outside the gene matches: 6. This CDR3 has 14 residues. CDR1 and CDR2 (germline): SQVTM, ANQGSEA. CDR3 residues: CSVASGGVTDTQYF. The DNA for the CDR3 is TGCAGCGTTGCGTCAGGGGGCGTGACAGATACGCAGTATTTT.

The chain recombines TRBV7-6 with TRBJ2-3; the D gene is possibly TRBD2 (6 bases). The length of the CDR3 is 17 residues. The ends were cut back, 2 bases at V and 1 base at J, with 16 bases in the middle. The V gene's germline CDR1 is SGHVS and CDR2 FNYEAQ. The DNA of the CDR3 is TGTGCCAGCAGCTTACTTGGGCGGGGTCTTTGCACAGATACGCAGTATTTT. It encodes CASSLLGRGLCTDTQYF.

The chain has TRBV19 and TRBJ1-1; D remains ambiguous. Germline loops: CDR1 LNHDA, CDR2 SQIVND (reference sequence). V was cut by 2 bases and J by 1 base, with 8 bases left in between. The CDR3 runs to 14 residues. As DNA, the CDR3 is TGTGCCAGTAGTATAAGCCGCTCGAACACTGAAGCTTTCTTT. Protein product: CASSISRSNTEAFF.

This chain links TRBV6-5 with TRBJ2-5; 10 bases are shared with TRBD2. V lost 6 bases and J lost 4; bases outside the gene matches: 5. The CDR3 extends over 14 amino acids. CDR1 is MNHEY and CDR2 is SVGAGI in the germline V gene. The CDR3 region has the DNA TGTGCCAGCAGCTCCCTAGCGGGAGTAGAGACCCAGTACTTC. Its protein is CASSSLAGVETQYF.

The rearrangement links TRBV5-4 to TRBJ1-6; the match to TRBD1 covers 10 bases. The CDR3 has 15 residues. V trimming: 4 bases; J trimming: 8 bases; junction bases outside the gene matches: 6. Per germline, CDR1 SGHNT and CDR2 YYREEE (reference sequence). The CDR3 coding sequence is TGTGCCAGCAGCACAGGACAGGGGGTTGATTCACCCCTCCACTTT. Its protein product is CASSTGQGVDSPLHF.

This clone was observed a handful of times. The CDR3 DNA sequence: TGCGCCAGCACACGGGACAGGGGGCGAGACACCATATATTTT. This codes for CASTRDRGRDTIYF. This chain uses TRBV5-1 with TRBJ1-3, with 12 bases lining up with TRBD1. The CDR3 has 14 amino acids. CDR1 and CDR2 from the germline V gene are SGHRS and YFSETQ. With V trimmed by 6 bases and J by 8 bases, 6 bases remained unmatched.

The CDR3 sequence is CASRSPLRVPYEQYF. The DNA for the CDR3 is TGTGCCAGCAGATCCCCCTTGAGGGTCCCCTACGAGCAGTACTTC. The gene calls are TRBV28 and TRBJ2-7, with D possibly matching TRBD2 (5 bases). With 6 bases removed from V and 2 bases from J, the gap between germline ends came to 17 bases. CDR1 is MDHEN and CDR2 is SYDVKM in the germline V gene. The CDR3 sequence is 15 residues long.

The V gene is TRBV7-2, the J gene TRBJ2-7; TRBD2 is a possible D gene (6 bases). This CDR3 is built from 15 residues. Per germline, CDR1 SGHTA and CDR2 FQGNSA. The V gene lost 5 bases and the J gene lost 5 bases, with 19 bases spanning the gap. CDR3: CASSPPGLGGHEQYF. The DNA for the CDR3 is TGTGCCAGCAGCCCCCCCGGGCTCGGAGGGCACGAGCAGTACTTC.

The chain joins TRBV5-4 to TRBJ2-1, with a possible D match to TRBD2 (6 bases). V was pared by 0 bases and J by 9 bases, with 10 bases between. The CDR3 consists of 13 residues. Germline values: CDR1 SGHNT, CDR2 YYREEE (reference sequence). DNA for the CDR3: TGTGCCAGCAGCTTGGACCGGGGGAGTGAGCAGTTCTTC. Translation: CASSLDRGSEQFF.

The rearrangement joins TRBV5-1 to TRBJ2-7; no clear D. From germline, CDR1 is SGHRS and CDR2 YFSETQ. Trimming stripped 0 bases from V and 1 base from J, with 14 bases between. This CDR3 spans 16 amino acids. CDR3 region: CASSLVDGSESYEQYF. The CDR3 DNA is TGCGCCAGCAGCTTGGTAGACGGGTCCGAATCCTACGAGCAGTACTTC.

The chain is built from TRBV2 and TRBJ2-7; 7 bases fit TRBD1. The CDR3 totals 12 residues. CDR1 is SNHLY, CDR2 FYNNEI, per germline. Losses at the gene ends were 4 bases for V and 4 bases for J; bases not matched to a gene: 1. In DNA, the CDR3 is TGTGCCAGCAGTGGGGACAGTTACGAGCAGTACTTC. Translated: CASSGDSYEQYF. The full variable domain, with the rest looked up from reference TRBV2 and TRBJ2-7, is EPEVTQTPSHQVTQMGQEVILRCVPISNHLYFYWYRQILGQKVEFLVSFYNNEISEKSEIFDDQFSVERPDGSNFTLKIRSTKLEDSAMYFCASSGDSYEQYFGPGTRLTVT.

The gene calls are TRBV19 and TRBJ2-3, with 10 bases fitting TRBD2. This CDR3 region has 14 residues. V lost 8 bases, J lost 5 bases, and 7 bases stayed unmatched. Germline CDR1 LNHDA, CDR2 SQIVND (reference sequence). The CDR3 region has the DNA TGTGCCAGTCGTAGCGGGGGGCCTGGAGATACGCAGTATTTT. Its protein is CASRSGGPGDTQYF.

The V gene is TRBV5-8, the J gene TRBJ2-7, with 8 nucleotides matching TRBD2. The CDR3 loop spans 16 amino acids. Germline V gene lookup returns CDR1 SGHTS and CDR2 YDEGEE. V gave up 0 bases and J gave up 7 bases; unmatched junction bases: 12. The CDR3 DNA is TGTGCCAGCAGCTTGGCCTTATCGGGAGGGCCAGAAGAGCAGTACTTC. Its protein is CASSLALSGGPEEQYF.

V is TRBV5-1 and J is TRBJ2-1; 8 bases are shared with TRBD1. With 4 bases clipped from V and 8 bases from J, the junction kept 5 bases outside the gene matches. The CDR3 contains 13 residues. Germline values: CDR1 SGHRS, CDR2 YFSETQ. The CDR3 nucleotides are TGCGCCAGCAGCCCTCAGGGGGCTGATGAGCAGTTCTTC. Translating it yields CASSPQGADEQFF.

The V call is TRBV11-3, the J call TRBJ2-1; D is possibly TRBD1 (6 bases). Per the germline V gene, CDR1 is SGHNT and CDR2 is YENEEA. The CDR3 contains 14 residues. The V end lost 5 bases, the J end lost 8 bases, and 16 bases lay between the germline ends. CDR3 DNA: TGTGCCAGCAGCCTAAACAGGGAGTCCTATGAGCAGTTCTTC. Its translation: CASSLNRESYEQFF.

CDR3 residues: CASIVPLRNEQYF. CDR3 nucleotide sequence: TGTGCCAGCATTGTACCCCTACGCAACGAGCAGTACTTC. The J gene is TRBJ2-7, the V gene TRBV6-1; D is ambiguous. The V gene lost 7 bases and the J gene lost 5 bases, with 15 bases spanning the gap. Per the germline V gene, CDR1 is MNHNS and CDR2 is SASEGT. CDR3 length equals 13 residues.

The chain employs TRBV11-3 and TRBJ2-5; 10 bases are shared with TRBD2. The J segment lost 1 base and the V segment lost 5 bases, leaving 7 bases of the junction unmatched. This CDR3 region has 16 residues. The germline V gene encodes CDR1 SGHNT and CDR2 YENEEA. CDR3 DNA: TGTGCCAGCAGCGCGGGGACTAGCGCCCCCCAAGAGACCCAGTACTTC. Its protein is CASSAGTSAPQETQYF.

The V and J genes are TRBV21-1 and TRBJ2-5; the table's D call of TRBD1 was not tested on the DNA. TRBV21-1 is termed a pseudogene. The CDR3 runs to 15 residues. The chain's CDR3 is CASSTDSSFVETQYF. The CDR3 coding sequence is TGTGCCAGCAGCACCGACAGCAGCTTTGTGGAGACCCAGTACTTC.